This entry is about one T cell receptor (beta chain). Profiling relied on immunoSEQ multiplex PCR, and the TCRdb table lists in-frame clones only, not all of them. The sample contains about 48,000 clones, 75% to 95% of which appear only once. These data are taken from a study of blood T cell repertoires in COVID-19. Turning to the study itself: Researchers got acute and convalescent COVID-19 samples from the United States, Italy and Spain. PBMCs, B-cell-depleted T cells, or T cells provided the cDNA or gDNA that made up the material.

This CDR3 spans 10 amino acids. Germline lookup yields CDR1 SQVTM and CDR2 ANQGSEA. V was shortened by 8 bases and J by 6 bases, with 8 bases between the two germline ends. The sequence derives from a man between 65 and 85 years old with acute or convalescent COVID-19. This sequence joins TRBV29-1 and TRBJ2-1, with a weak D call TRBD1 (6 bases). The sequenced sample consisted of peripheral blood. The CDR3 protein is CSSGANEQFF. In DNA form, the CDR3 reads TGCAGCTCAGGGGCCAATGAGCAGTTCTTC.